This T cell receptor beta chain was found in a study of blood T cell repertoires in COVID-19. For the study at large: The United States, Italy and Spain provided the acute and convalescent COVID-19 samples. T cells, B-cell-depleted T cells, or PBMCs supplied cDNA or gDNA.

Per the original methods: Scientists estimated how many nucleated cells there were by amplifying reference gene primers. The assay was immunoSEQ multiplex PCR, and TCRdb's table has in-frame clones only and misses some. The D gene and trimming were derived from the DNA, and the V and J assignments and clone size from that table. The repertoire has fewer than 110,000 clones, 80% to 95% of them found once; the top ten carry 5% to 6%. Trimming at V came to 6 bases and at J to 7 bases, leaving 7 bases not matched to a gene. Germline CDR1 and CDR2: WNHNN and SYGVQD (reference sequence). This CDR3 has 13 amino acids.

This TCR was sampled from a man in his forties or fifties with active COVID-19. Input material: peripheral blood. J is TRBJ1-2 and V is TRBV10-1; 8 bases fit TRBD1. Here the CDR3 reads CASSPDRATGYTF. The CDR3 region has the DNA TGCGCCAGCAGCCCGGACAGGGCGACTGGCTACACCTTC.